Below, 26 T cell receptor beta chains from the same sample are listed, as sequenced in a study of blood T cell repertoires in COVID-19. Sequencing used immunoSEQ multiplex PCR; TCRdb keeps in-frame clones, though not all of them. In the table there are roughly 230,000 clones, approximately 83% of which are singletons. The specimen was peripheral blood. The receptors were sampled from a middle-aged man with acute or convalescent COVID-19.

The V call is TRBV16, the J call TRBJ1-6; no clear D. Germline V gene lookup returns CDR1 KGHSY and CDR2 FQNENV. The ends were cut back, 4 bases at V and 3 bases at J, with 10 bases in the middle. The CDR3 runs 15 residues. CDR3 nucleotide sequence: TGTGCCAGCAGCCCCCAGAGGGACTATAATTCACCCCTCCACTTT. Its protein product is CASSPQRDYNSPLHF.

The chain joins TRBV12-5 to TRBJ2-3, with D unresolved. Trimming pared 0 bases from V and 7 bases from J, leaving 11 bases between. The CDR3 has 14 amino acids. Germline V lookup: CDR1 LGHNT, CDR2 FRNRAP. For the CDR3, the DNA is TGTGCTAGTGGTTTGGTGCCGCACCAGAATACGCAGTATTTT. It specifies CASGLVPHQNTQYF.

In its sample, this clone was seen once. This chain joins TRBV5-1 and TRBJ2-7, with D perhaps matching TRBD1 (5 bases). Trimming shortened V by 3 bases and J by 2 bases, and 15 bases separated the two germline ends. This CDR3 region has 15 residues. Looked up from germline, CDR1 is SGHRS and CDR2 is YFSETQ. CDR3 in amino acids: CASSSGRTPTYEQYF. The DNA for the CDR3 is TGCGCCAGCAGCTCGGGTAGGACACCTACCTACGAGCAGTACTTC.

The chain combines TRBV6-5 with TRBJ2-5; TRBD1 matches at 7 bases. This CDR3 is built from 14 residues. The germline V gene has CDR1 MNHEY and CDR2 SVGAGI. The trim removed 5 bases at V and 5 bases at J, leaving 8 bases unmatched. CDR3 DNA sequence: TGTGCCAGCAGTAAAACAGGGGATTGGGAGACCCAGTACTTC. Its protein product is CASSKTGDWETQYF.

The chain links TRBV6-5 to TRBJ1-2; D gene uncertain. With 0 bases removed from V and 7 bases from J, the gap between germline ends came to 9 bases. Germline V gene sequence: CDR1 MNHEY, CDR2 SVGAGI. The CDR3 totals 13 residues. CDR3 region: CASSYSDTRGYTF. The DNA for the CDR3 is TGTGCCAGCAGTTACTCCGATACTCGTGGCTACACCTTC.

The chain joins TRBV6-4 to TRBJ1-1, with D maybe TRBD1 (6 bases). Germline-derived CDR1 and CDR2 are MRHNA and SNTAGT. V dropped 3 bases and J dropped 8 bases, with 10 bases sitting between them. CDR3 length: 12 amino acids. Here the CDR3 reads CASSETGGEAFF. DNA for the CDR3: TGTGCCAGCAGTGAAACGGGGGGCGAAGCTTTCTTT.

CDR3 in DNA: TGTGCCAGCAGCCAAGAGATTTACCCCGGTGGCAATCAGCCCCAGCATTTT. This encodes CASSQEIYPGGNQPQHF. The chain couples TRBV3-1 (or the pseudogene TRBV3-2) to TRBJ1-5; D gene unclear. Germline loops: CDR1 LGHDT, CDR2 YNNKEL (reference sequence). This CDR3 spans 17 amino acids. V was pared by 0 bases and J by 2 bases, with 14 bases between.

This clone was seen only a few times. The chain employs TRBV19 and TRBJ1-1; D is possibly TRBD1 (5 bases). The CDR3 sequence is 11 residues long. Germline assignment: CDR1 LNHDA and CDR2 SQIVND (reference sequence). V dropped 7 bases and J dropped 8 bases, with 11 bases sitting between them. CDR3 sequence (DNA): TGTGCCAGTATAAAGGGGAGGGAAGCTTTCTTT. As protein: CASIKGREAFF.

A few counts support this clone. This rearrangement joins TRBV6-5 to TRBJ1-6; a possible D gene is TRBD1 (6 bases). The CDR3 covers 15 residues. CDR1 and CDR2 (germline): MNHEY, SVGAGI. Trimming removed 6 bases from V and 6 bases from J, with 15 bases in between. CDR3 protein: CASRPTGIGNSPLHF. The CDR3, as DNA: TGTGCCAGCAGGCCCACAGGGATTGGTAATTCACCCCTCCACTTT.

The chain recombines TRBV27 with TRBJ1-5; 9 nucleotides align to TRBD1. Unmatched junction bases numbered 4, after V lost 6 bases and J lost 1 base. Germline V gene data show CDR1 as MNHEY and CDR2 as SMNVEV (reference sequence). This CDR3 is built from 15 residues. The CDR3 region is CASRQGARSNQPQHF. CDR3 DNA sequence: TGTGCCAGCAGACAGGGGGCGCGGAGCAATCAGCCCCAGCATTTT.

CDR3 DNA sequence: TGTGCCAGTAAGCAGACAGGGAGCAATCAGCCCCAGCATTTT. It is translated as CASKQTGSNQPQHF. This chain joins TRBV19 and TRBJ1-5; 7 bases fit TRBD1. CDR1 and CDR2 from the germline V gene are LNHDA and SQIVND (reference sequence). Trimming cost V 7 bases and J 1 base; bases outside gene matches: 4. This CDR3 spans 14 amino acids. Drawing the rest from reference TRBV19 and TRBJ1-5, the complete variable domain is DGGITQSPKYLFRKEGQNVTLSCEQNLNHDAMYWYRQDPGQGLRLIYYSQIVNDFQKGDIAEGYSVSREKKESFPLTVTSAQKNPTAFYLCASKQTGSNQPQHFGDGTRLSIL.

V gene TRBV18 combines with J gene TRBJ2-7; possible D gene TRBD2, 5 bases. The CDR3 sequence is 14 residues long. Germline V gene data show CDR1 as KGHSH and CDR2 as LQKENI. V gave up 2 bases and J gave up 1 base, with 9 bases separating them. The CDR3 sequence is CASSPETTSYEQYF. CDR3 bases: TGTGCCAGCTCACCAGAGACTACTTCCTACGAGCAGTACTTC.

The chain employs TRBV28 and TRBJ2-3; D perhaps matches TRBD1 (6 bases). Germline V gene data show CDR1 as MDHEN and CDR2 as SYDVKM. Deletions cut 9 bases from V and 1 base from J, with 23 bases between. This CDR3 contains 17 residues. The CDR3 sequence is CASSYPLRGIGTDTQYF. The CDR3 nucleotides read TGTGCCAGTTCCTATCCCCTCAGGGGTATCGGCACAGATACGCAGTATTTT.

Concerning this clone: Other DNA sequences in this specimen translate into the identical CDR3. This rearrangement joins TRBV29-1 to TRBJ2-7; 8 bases map to TRBD1. The germline V gene encodes CDR1 SQVTM and CDR2 ANQGSEA. The CDR3 extends over 12 amino acids. Trimming at V came to 6 bases and at J to 2 bases, leaving 3 bases not matched to a gene. The CDR3, as DNA: TGCAGCGTAGGGACAGGAGCCTACGAGCAGTACTTC. It is translated as CSVGTGAYEQYF.

The J gene is TRBJ2-1, the V gene TRBV29-1, with 9 bases aligning to TRBD2. CDR1 is SQVTM, CDR2 ANQGSEA, per germline. The trim removed 7 bases at V and 5 bases at J, leaving 15 bases unmatched. CDR3 length: 16 amino acids. CDR3 bases: TGCAGCGGGGCTCCCGGCGGGGGGGGTAGTGACAATGAGCAGTTCTTC. Translating gives CSGAPGGGGSDNEQFF.

The J gene is TRBJ1-1, the V gene TRBV6-6; D is possibly TRBD1 (6 bases). Trimming cost V 5 bases and J 0 bases, with 10 bases left between them. The CDR3 loop spans 14 amino acids. CDR1 is MNHNY, CDR2 SVGAGI, per germline (reference sequence). For the CDR3, the DNA is TGTGCCAGCAGTGCAGGGGTCCTGAACACTGAAGCTTTCTTT. Translating it yields CASSAGVLNTEAFF.

This clone was detected a few times. The genes are TRBV20-1 and TRBJ2-5; D possibly corresponds to TRBD2 (6 bases). The germline V gene has CDR1 DFQATT and CDR2 SNEGSKA (reference sequence). There are 11 residues in the CDR3. V lost 7 bases and J 5 bases, leaving 11 bases between the germline ends. The CDR3 DNA reads as TGCAGTGGACTAGTTGGGGAGACCCAGTACTTC. Amino acid sequence: CSGLVGETQYF.

This chain joins TRBV5-1 and TRBJ2-6, with TRBD1 as a possible D gene (6 bases). V was shortened by 3 bases and J by 0 bases, with 16 bases between the two germline ends. The length of the CDR3 is 18 residues. Germline CDR1 is SGHRS and CDR2 is YFSETQ. The CDR3 nucleotides are TGCGCCAGCAGCTCTACTCCGACAGGAACCTCTGGGGCCAACGTCCTGACTTTC. This gives the protein CASSSTPTGTSGANVLTF. The full variable domain, rest sourced from reference TRBV5-1 and TRBJ2-6, is KAGVTQTPRYLIKTRGQQVTLSCSPISGHRSVSWYQQTPGQGLQFLFEYFSETQRNKGNFPGRFSGRQFSNSRSEMNVSTLELGDSALYLCASSSTPTGTSGANVLTFGAGSRLTVL.

The chain has TRBV19 and TRBJ1-5; TRBD1 matches 7 bases. Germline values: CDR1 LNHDA, CDR2 SQIVND (reference sequence). J lost 6 bases, V lost 7 bases, and 9 bases had no gene match. This CDR3 spans 14 amino acids. The DNA of the CDR3 is TGTGCCAGTACTACCCACAGGGGTGGTCAGCCCCAGCATTTT. Translating it yields CASTTHRGGQPQHF.

This clone appeared once. V and J are TRBV28 and TRBJ1-1; D perhaps matches TRBD1 (5 bases). Trimming shortened V by 3 bases and J by 1 base, and 9 bases separated the two germline ends. This CDR3 has 14 amino acids. Per germline, CDR1 MDHEN and CDR2 SYDVKM. The CDR3 loop is CASSFQQENTEAFF. CDR3 sequence (DNA): TGTGCCAGCAGTTTTCAACAGGAGAACACTGAAGCTTTCTTT.

The V gene is TRBV6-5, the J gene TRBJ1-2, with 12 bases aligning to TRBD1. The CDR3 is 13 residues long. Germline CDR1 reads MNHEY; CDR2 reads SVGAGI. V gave up 8 bases and J gave up 8 bases; unmatched junction bases: 6. CDR3 in amino acids: CASRGQGAFGYTF. The CDR3 DNA reads as TGTGCCAGCCGGGGACAGGGGGCATTCGGCTACACCTTC.

The chain joins TRBV3-1 (or the pseudogene TRBV3-2) to TRBJ2-7; perhaps TRBD2 as D (6 bases). Germline values: CDR1 LGHDT, CDR2 YNNKEL (reference sequence). Trimming removed 4 bases at V and 3 bases at J, with 13 bases between. The CDR3 spans 14 residues. The CDR3 DNA reads as TGTGCCAGCAGCCCCACCCCCGGGGGCTACGAGCAGTACTTC. Its translation is CASSPTPGGYEQYF.

The chain joins TRBV5-1 to TRBJ2-7; D possibly corresponds to TRBD1 (5 bases). CDR1 SGHRS and CDR2 YFSETQ come from the germline V gene. CDR3 length: 13 amino acids. V lost 2 bases to trimming and J lost 6 bases, with 12 bases between them. This CDR3 reads CASSFTGLGEQYF. The CDR3 region has the DNA TGCGCCAGCAGCTTTACAGGTCTGGGCGAGCAGTACTTC. The whole variable domain, remainder taken from reference TRBV5-1 and TRBJ2-7, is KAGVTQTPRYLIKTRGQQVTLSCSPISGHRSVSWYQQTPGQGLQFLFEYFSETQRNKGNFPGRFSGRQFSNSRSEMNVSTLELGDSALYLCASSFTGLGEQYFGPGTRLTVT.

Points on this clone: The sample contains more than one DNA sequence encoding this CDR3. The chain employs TRBV9 and TRBJ1-4, with D uncertain. The CDR3 consists of 13 residues. The germline V gene has CDR1 SGDLS and CDR2 YYNGEE. V dropped 0 bases and J dropped 6 bases, with 6 bases sitting between them. The CDR3 sequence: CASSVAPDEKLFF. The CDR3 coding sequence is TGTGCCAGCAGCGTAGCCCCCGATGAAAAACTGTTTTTT.

V and J are TRBV12-3 or TRBV12-4 and TRBJ2-3; D unresolved. CDR3 size: 11 residues. Trimming removed 8 bases from V and 1 base from J, with 4 bases in between. In DNA form, the CDR3 reads TGTGCCAGCCTTGGCACAGATACGCAGTATTTT. Its translation: CASLGTDTQYF.

The chain has TRBV19 and TRBJ2-5, with TRBD1 matching over 7 bases. CDR3 size: 13 residues. Losses at the gene ends were 2 bases for V and 3 bases for J; bases not matched to a gene: 0. Germline V gene lookup returns CDR1 LNHDA and CDR2 SQIVND (reference sequence). The CDR3 DNA is TGTGCCAGTAGTATAACAGGGGAAGAGACCCAGTACTTC. The encoded protein is CASSITGEETQYF.